The 8 T cell receptor beta chains in this list originate from one sample, sequenced in a study of blood T cell repertoires in COVID-19. The method was immunoSEQ multiplex PCR; TCRdb's version includes in-frame clones alone and lacks a portion of them. The sample lists a few hundred thousand clones, more than 85% occurring once. Sequencing was done on a sample of PBMCs or T cells enriched from blood (not recorded which). These receptors were taken from a woman in her twenties or thirties who had recovered from COVID-19.

This chain links TRBV7-2 with TRBJ2-5; 8 nucleotides match TRBD1. Looked up from germline, CDR1 is SGHTA and CDR2 is FQGNSA. V was clipped by 3 bases and J by 7 bases; unmatched bases: 13. The CDR3 spans 16 residues. CDR3 sequence (DNA): TGTGCCAGCAGCTTGGCGACAGGGGCCTTTGGGGGGACCCAGTACTTC. This sequence encodes CASSLATGAFGGTQYF.

J is TRBJ2-1 and V is TRBV5-4; a weak D match, TRBD2 (6 bases). V lost 3 bases and J 6 bases, leaving 10 bases between the germline ends. This CDR3 contains 13 residues. Germline V gene data show CDR1 as SGHNT and CDR2 as YYREEE (reference sequence). DNA for the CDR3: TGTGCCAGCAGCTCGGACTATCTCAATGAGCAGTTCTTC. Translation: CASSSDYLNEQFF.

This clone has only one observation. The rearrangement uses TRBV5-6 and TRBJ2-1, with 8 bases fitting TRBD2. Per the germline V gene, CDR1 is SGHDT and CDR2 is YYEEEE. This CDR3 is built from 16 residues. Trimming took 0 bases from V and 0 from J; bases not matched to a gene: 2. The CDR3 DNA follows: TGTGCCAGCAGCTTGGGCGGGGGGAGCTCCTACAATGAGCAGTTCTTC. As protein: CASSLGGGSSYNEQFF. Based on the CDR3 plus reference TRBV5-6 and TRBJ2-1, the full variable domain is DAGVTQSPTHLIKTRGQQVTLRCSPKSGHDTVSWYQQALGQGPQFIFQYYEEEERQRGNFPDRFSGHQFPNYSSELNVNALLLGDSALYLCASSLGGGSSYNEQFFGPGTRLTVL.

The V and J genes are TRBV7-6 and TRBJ2-3, with TRBD1 matching 8 bases. CDR1 and CDR2 from the germline V gene are SGHVS and FNYEAQ. The CDR3 is 17 amino acids. The J segment lost 2 bases and the V segment lost 5 bases, leaving 12 bases of the junction unmatched. Written as DNA, the CDR3 is TGTGCCAGCAGCGCAAGTAAGGACAGGGCCATCACAGATACGCAGTATTTT. This codes for CASSASKDRAITDTQYF.

CDR3 amino acids: CASSRLAGSLDTF. The CDR3 DNA reads as TGTGCCAGCAGCAGATTAGCCGGGTCCTTGGACACCTTC. The chain uses TRBV7-8 and TRBJ1-2, with unresolved D. V lost 5 bases and J 12 bases, leaving 19 bases between the germline ends. Germline values: CDR1 SGHVS, CDR2 FQNEAQ. This CDR3 comprises 13 residues.

The V gene is TRBV19, the J gene TRBJ1-2; 9 bases are shared with TRBD1. CDR3 length equals 14 residues. The V segment lost 3 bases and the J segment 8 bases; nucleotides outside the gene matches: 7. Germline V gene lookup returns CDR1 LNHDA and CDR2 SQIVND (reference sequence). CDR3 loop: CASSILGQGTGYTF. The CDR3 DNA is TGTGCCAGTAGTATCCTGGGACAGGGAACCGGCTACACCTTC.

The chain has TRBV24-1 and TRBJ2-3; 11 positions match TRBD2. Germline assignment: CDR1 KGHDR and CDR2 SFDVKD. V was pared by 0 bases and J by 0 bases, with 1 base of the junction left unmatched. This CDR3 comprises 17 residues. The CDR3 DNA reads as TGTGCCACCAGTGATTTGACTAGCGGGAGCAGCACAGATACGCAGTATTTT. Translated: CATSDLTSGSSTDTQYF.

V usage is TRBV7-8 and J usage is TRBJ2-7; D is perhaps TRBD1 (6 bases). V was shortened by 5 bases and J by 10 bases, with 24 bases between the two germline ends. Germline lookup yields CDR1 SGHVS and CDR2 FQNEAQ. The CDR3 sequence is 15 residues long. Here the CDR3 DNA reads TGTGCCAGCAGCGTGGGGTTCGGGACACTCGCAGGACAGTACTTC. It translates to CASSVGFGTLAGQYF.